This T cell receptor (beta chain) was obtained from a study of blood T cells in healthy people across ages. The sample providers were healthy Caucasian people from Russia, aged roughly 6 to 95. A second roughly 6 to 12 cycle PCR used barcoded and J-beta primers. TCRdb ran MiXCR on the 5' RACE reads and lists one entry per CDR3 protein. The sample lists 780,000 or so distinct CDR3 sequences; approximately 60% were seen once. The sequence was collected from a man aged 40-49 years in good health. Sequencing was done on a sample of blood.

This CDR3 reads CASGVEYSNQPQHF. Here the CDR3 DNA reads TGTGCCAGCGGAGTTGAGTATAGCAATCAGCCCCAGCATTTT. The V call is TRBV6-2 or TRBV6-3, the J call TRBJ1-5; D gene uncertain. From germline, CDR1 is MNHEY and CDR2 SVGEGT. The V end lost 8 bases, the J end lost 0 bases, and 11 bases lay between the germline ends. The CDR3 length is 14 residues.